These T cell receptor beta chains were read from a single sample in a study of blood T cell repertoires in COVID-19. Profiled with immunoSEQ multiplex PCR; TCRdb holds only in-frame clones, not every one. The sample includes around 200,000 clones, about 88% of them seen just once. The sequencing input was PBMCs or T cells enriched from blood (not recorded which). These receptors all stem from a woman aged 18 to 35 who had recovered from COVID-19. Each CDR3 is given with its conserved first and last residue. D genes are given only for firm matches. Clone size is shown for a subset of rows, as once, few, many or a class of expanded clone.

CDR3 length,V gene,J gene,D gene,clone size,CDR3 protein,CDR3 DNA
15,TRBV18,TRBJ2-7,TRBD2,.,CASSRLAGIFYEQYF,TGTGCCAGCTCACGACTAGCGGGGATCTTCTACGAGCAGTACTTC
16,TRBV28,TRBJ2-1,.,.,CASSGEAASSYNEQFF,TGTGCCAGCTCAGGGGAAGCGGCAAGCTCCTACAATGAGCAGTTCTTC
13,TRBV28,TRBJ1-1,.,.,CASSLATNTEAFF,TGTGCCAGCAGTTTGGCAACAAACACTGAAGCTTTCTTT
14,TRBV6-1,TRBJ2-2,TRBD2,once,CASSELAGGGELFF,TGTGCCAGCAGTGAACTAGCGGGAGGAGGGGAGCTGTTTTTT
14,TRBV11-2,TRBJ2-7,TRBD2,.,CASSRTSAFGEQYF,TGTGCCAGCAGTAGGACTAGCGCTTTTGGCGAGCAGTACTTC
14,TRBV7-2,TRBJ1-3,TRBD1,.,CASSRPGTGYTIYF,TGTGCCAGCAGCCGTCCCGGGACAGGGTACACCATATATTTT
13,TRBV5-5,TRBJ1-6,TRBD1,.,CASSGQDNSPLHF,TGTGCCAGCAGCGGACAGGATAATTCACCCCTCCACTTT
15,TRBV7-9,TRBJ1-4,.,.,CASSPTVSTNEKLFF,TGTGCCAGCAGCCCCACGGTCTCAACTAATGAAAAACTGTTTTTT
13,TRBV18,TRBJ1-1,.,.,CASSMSEQGEAFF,TGTGCCAGCTCAATGTCGGAACAGGGTGAAGCTTTCTTT
13,TRBV10-3,TRBJ2-3,TRBD2,once,CATLAVLTDTQYF,TGTGCCACACTAGCGGTGCTCACAGATACGCAGTATTTT
15,TRBV2,TRBJ1-1,TRBD1,once,CASSPPGQRGTEAFF,TGTGCTAGCAGTCCCCCGGGACAGCGCGGAACTGAAGCTTTCTTT
14,TRBV28,TRBJ2-3,TRBD2,.,CASSLGGPKDTQYF,TGTGCCAGCAGTTTGGGAGGGCCAAAAGATACGCAGTATTTT
15,TRBV27,TRBJ1-5,.,.,CASRTGQGSNQPQHF,TGTGCCAGCCGAACGGGGCAGGGGAGCAATCAGCCCCAGCATTTT
14,TRBV6-5,TRBJ1-5,.,.,CASREGDASQPQHF,TGTGCCAGCAGGGAGGGCGACGCGAGTCAGCCCCAGCATTTT
14,TRBV10-3,TRBJ2-7,TRBD2,.,CAIRKGLVTYEQYF,TGTGCCATCAGGAAGGGACTAGTTACATACGAGCAGTACTTC
15,TRBV7-2,TRBJ1-2,TRBD1,.,CASSLLGDRGLPYTF,TGTGCCAGCAGCTTGTTAGGGGACAGGGGCCTCCCCTACACCTTC
16,TRBV2,TRBJ2-6,.,.,CASTQYTSSGANVLTF,TGTGCCAGCACACAGTATACGAGCTCTGGGGCCAACGTCCTGACTTTC
18,TRBV7-8,TRBJ2-3,TRBD2,.,CASSLGEGGDYRSDTQYF,TGTGCCAGCAGCTTAGGCGAGGGAGGGGACTACCGGTCAGATACGCAGTATTTT
21,TRBV2,TRBJ2-7,TRBD2,few,CASSVLTAGTSGRLSAYEQYF,TGTGCCAGCAGTGTGCTTACAGCAGGGACTAGCGGGAGGCTATCAGCCTACGAGCAGTACTTC
16,TRBV9,TRBJ2-7,.,once,CASSVAGTPSSYEQYF,TGTGCCAGCAGCGTAGCAGGGACACCCTCCTCCTACGAGCAGTACTTC
15,TRBV21-1,TRBJ1-5,.,.,CASSRDRASNQPQHF,TGTGCCAGCAGCAGGGACAGGGCTAGCAATCAGCCCCAGCATTTT
14,TRBV6-5,TRBJ2-7,.,.,CASVFFGRVVEQYF,TGTGCCAGCGTATTTTTTGGCAGGGTCGTCGAGCAGTACTTC
15,TRBV27,TRBJ2-7,TRBD1,few,CASSPRGRAGHEQYF,TGTGCCAGCAGTCCAAGGGGGCGCGCGGGCCACGAGCAGTACTTC
14,TRBV5-1,TRBJ2-1,.,.,CASYLGPSYNEQFF,TGCGCCAGCTATCTAGGTCCCTCCTACAATGAGCAGTTCTTC
13,TRBV14,TRBJ2-5,.,.,CASSQDELETQYF,TGTGCCAGCAGCCAAGATGAGTTGGAGACCCAGTACTTC
17,TRBV4-1,TRBJ2-7,TRBD2,.,CASSQNLAGGPLYEQYF,TGCGCCAGCAGCCAAAACCTAGCGGGAGGGCCCCTCTACGAGCAGTACTTC
13,TRBV11-2,TRBJ2-3,.,.,CASSFRQQGTQYF,TGTGCCAGCAGCTTCCGGCAACAGGGTACGCAGTATTTT
14,TRBV5-1,TRBJ2-3,.,.,CASHRAGYTDTQYF,TGCGCCAGCCATCGGGCGGGATACACAGATACGCAGTATTTT
15,TRBV2,TRBJ1-2,.,.,CASSGSLIAGYGYTF,TGTGCCAGCAGTGGGTCCCTAATCGCGGGCTATGGCTACACCTTC
13,TRBV5-4,TRBJ2-7,TRBD1,.,CASSYDRVSEQYF,TGTGCCAGCAGCTACGACAGGGTTAGCGAGCAGTACTTC
17,TRBV5-4,TRBJ2-1,TRBD2,.,CASSLGLAGGVGYEQFF,TGTGCCAGCAGCTTGGGACTAGCGGGAGGGGTGGGCTATGAGCAGTTCTTC
16,TRBV21-1,TRBJ1-5,.,.,CASSKDWGDSNQPQHF,TGTGCCAGCAGCAAGGACTGGGGGGATAGCAATCAGCCCCAGCATTTT
14,TRBV2,TRBJ2-1,TRBD1,.,CASPGDRGYNEQFF,TGTGCCAGCCCCGGCGACAGGGGATACAATGAGCAGTTCTTC
13,TRBV7-9,TRBJ1-2,.,.,CASKPTGNYGYTF,TGTGCCAGCAAGCCGACGGGTAACTATGGCTACACCTTC
12,TRBV19,TRBJ2-7,.,.,CASSPRGGEQYF,TGTGCCAGTAGCCCTAGGGGAGGCGAGCAGTACTTC
14,TRBV4-1,TRBJ2-1,.,.,CASSQVGSWNEQFF,TGCGCCAGCAGCCAAGTCGGGAGCTGGAATGAGCAGTTCTTC
14,TRBV19,TRBJ2-1,.,.,CASSSGLTYNEQFF,TGTGCCAGTTCCTCCGGACTAACCTACAATGAGCAGTTCTTC
13,TRBV30,TRBJ1-3,TRBD1,.,CAWRTGSGNTIYF,TGTGCCTGGAGGACAGGGTCTGGAAACACCATATATTTT
13,TRBV28,TRBJ1-1,.,.,CATQRVQDTEAFF,TGTGCCACCCAGCGGGTCCAGGACACTGAAGCTTTCTTT
16,TRBV9,TRBJ2-3,TRBD2,.,CASSVAGGRATDTQYF,TGTGCCAGCAGCGTAGCTGGCGGGAGGGCCACAGATACGCAGTATTTT
14,TRBV27,TRBJ2-1,TRBD2,.,CATGSGSSYNEQFF,TGTGCCACAGGGAGCGGGAGCTCCTACAATGAGCAGTTCTTC
16,TRBV5-1,TRBJ1-1,TRBD1,.,CASSPGTGGFVTEAFF,TGCGCCAGCAGCCCCGGGACAGGGGGCTTCGTCACTGAAGCTTTCTTT
17,TRBV4-1,TRBJ2-1,TRBD2,.,CASSPSLGTSGYNEQFF,TGCGCCAGCAGCCCTTCCCTAGGGACTAGCGGCTACAATGAGCAGTTCTTC
14,TRBV16,TRBJ2-3,.,.,CASSGSGRTDTQYF,TGTGCCAGCAGCGGGAGCGGGCGCACAGATACGCAGTATTTT
12,TRBV28,TRBJ2-7,TRBD1,.,CASRKQGVEQYF,TGTGCCAGCAGGAAACAGGGGGTGGAGCAGTACTTC
13,TRBV29-1,TRBJ1-2,.,.,CSVWHGGGYGYTF,TGCAGCGTTTGGCATGGGGGCGGCTATGGCTACACCTTC
15,TRBV28,TRBJ2-1,TRBD1,.,CASDAGQGLSSEQFF,TGTGCCAGCGACGCAGGACAGGGTTTGTCGAGTGAGCAGTTCTTC
13,TRBV28,TRBJ1-2,.,.,CASSPLVGGGYTF,TGTGCCAGCAGTCCGTTGGTGGGAGGAGGCTACACCTTC
10,TRBV10-3,TRBJ2-1,.,few,CAAGEEGQFF,TGTGCCGCGGGTGAGGAAGGGCAGTTCTTC
15,TRBV5-8,TRBJ2-1,TRBD1,few,CASSLGGQGSNEQFF,TGTGCCAGCAGCTTGGGGGGACAGGGTTCCAATGAGCAGTTCTTC
15,TRBV10-1,TRBJ2-1,TRBD1,.,CAVSRDSGVHNEQFF,TGCGCCGTGAGCCGGGACAGCGGTGTGCACAATGAGCAGTTCTTC
14,TRBV5-8,TRBJ1-5,.,.,CASSPRSLNQPQHF,TGTGCCAGCAGCCCCCGGAGTCTAAATCAGCCCCAGCATTTT